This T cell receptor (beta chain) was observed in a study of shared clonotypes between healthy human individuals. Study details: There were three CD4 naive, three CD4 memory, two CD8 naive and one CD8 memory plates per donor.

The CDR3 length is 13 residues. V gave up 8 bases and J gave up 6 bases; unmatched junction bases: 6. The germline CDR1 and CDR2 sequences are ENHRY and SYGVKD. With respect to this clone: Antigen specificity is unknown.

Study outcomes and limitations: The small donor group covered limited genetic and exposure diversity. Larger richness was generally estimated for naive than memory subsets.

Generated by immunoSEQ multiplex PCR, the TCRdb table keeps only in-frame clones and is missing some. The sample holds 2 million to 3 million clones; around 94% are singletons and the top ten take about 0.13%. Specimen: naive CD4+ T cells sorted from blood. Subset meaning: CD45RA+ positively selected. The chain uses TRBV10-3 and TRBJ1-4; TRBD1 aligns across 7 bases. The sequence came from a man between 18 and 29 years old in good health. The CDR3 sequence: CAIRDREDEKLFF. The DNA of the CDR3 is TGTGCCATCCGAGACAGGGAAGATGAAAAACTGTTTTTT.